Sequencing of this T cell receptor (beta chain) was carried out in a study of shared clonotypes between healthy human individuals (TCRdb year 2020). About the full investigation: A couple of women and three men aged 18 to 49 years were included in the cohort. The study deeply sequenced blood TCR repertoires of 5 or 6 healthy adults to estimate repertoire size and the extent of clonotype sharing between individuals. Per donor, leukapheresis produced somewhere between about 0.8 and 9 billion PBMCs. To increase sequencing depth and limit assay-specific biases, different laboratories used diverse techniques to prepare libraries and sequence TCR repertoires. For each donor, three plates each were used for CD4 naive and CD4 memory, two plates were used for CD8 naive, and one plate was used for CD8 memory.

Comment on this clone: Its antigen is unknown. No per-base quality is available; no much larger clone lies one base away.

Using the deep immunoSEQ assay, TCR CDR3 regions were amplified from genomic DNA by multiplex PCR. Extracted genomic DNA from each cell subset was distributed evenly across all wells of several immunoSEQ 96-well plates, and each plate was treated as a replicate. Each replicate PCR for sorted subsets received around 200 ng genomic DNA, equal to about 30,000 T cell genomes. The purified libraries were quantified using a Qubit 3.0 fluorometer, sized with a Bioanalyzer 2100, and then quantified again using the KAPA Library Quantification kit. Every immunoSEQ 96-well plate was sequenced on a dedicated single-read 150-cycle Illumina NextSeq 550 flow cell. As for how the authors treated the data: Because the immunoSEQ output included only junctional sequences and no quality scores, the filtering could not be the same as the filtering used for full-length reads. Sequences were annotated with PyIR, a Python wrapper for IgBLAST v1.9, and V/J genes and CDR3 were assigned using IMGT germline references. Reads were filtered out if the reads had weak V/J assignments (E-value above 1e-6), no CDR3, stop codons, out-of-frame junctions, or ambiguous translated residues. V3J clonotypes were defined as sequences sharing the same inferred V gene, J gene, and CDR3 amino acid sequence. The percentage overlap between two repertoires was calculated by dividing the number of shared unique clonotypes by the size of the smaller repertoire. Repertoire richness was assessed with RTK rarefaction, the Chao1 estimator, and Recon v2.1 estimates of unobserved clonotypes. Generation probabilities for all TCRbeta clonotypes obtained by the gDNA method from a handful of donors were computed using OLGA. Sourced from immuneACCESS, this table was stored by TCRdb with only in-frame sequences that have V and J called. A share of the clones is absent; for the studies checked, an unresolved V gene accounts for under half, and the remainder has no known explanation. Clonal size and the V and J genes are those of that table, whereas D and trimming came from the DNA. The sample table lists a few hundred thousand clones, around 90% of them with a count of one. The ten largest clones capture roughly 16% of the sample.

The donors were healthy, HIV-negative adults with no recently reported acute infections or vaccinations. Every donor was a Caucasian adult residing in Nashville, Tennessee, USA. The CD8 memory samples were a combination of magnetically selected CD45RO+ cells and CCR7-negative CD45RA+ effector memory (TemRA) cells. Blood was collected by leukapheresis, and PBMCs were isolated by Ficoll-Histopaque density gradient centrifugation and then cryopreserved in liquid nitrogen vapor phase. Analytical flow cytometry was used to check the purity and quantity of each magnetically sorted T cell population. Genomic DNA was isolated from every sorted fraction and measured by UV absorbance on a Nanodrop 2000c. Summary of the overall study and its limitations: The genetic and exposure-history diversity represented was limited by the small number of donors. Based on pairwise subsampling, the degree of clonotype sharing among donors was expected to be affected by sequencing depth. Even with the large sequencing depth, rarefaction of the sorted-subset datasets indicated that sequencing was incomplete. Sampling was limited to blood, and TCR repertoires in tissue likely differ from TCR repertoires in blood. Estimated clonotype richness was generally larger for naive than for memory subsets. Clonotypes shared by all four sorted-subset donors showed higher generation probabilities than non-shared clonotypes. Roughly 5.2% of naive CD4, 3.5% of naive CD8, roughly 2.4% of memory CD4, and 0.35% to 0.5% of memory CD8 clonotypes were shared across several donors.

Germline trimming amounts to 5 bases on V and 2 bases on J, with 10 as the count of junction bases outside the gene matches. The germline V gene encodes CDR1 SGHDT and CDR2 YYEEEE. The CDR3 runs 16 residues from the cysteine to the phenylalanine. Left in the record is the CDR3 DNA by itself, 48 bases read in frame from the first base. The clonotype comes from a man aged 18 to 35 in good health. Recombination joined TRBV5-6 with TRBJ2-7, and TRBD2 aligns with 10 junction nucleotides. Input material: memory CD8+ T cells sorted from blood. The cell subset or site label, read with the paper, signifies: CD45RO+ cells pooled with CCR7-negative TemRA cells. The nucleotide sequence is TGTGCCAGCAGTCCCCTCCTAGCGGGGGCGACCTACGAGCAGTACTTC. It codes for CASSPLLAGATYEQYF.